The 8 T cell receptor beta chains presented below share a single source sample, sequenced in a study of early T cells in non-severe SARS-CoV-2 infection (dated by TCRdb to the early 2020s). Receptor libraries were prepared by 5' RACE. The listed sequencing device is NextSeq 500. Clones were called with MiXCR by TCRdb after fastp trimmed the public reads at Q25, and only in-frame beta chains were retained. Each entry merges the rows of one CDR3 protein and shows their most common DNA and genes. For this sample the table gives tens of thousands of distinct CDR3 sequences, of which around 6.1% were detected only once. Around an eighth of the sample comes from the top ten. Sequenced: whole blood. The receptors shown here come from an adult who was a healthcare worker with PCR-confirmed SARS-CoV-2 infection or an uninfected control (not recorded which).

Many counts were recorded for this clonotype. The chain is built from TRBV7-8 and TRBJ1-3; D might be TRBD1 (5 bases). From germline, CDR1 is SGHVS and CDR2 FQNEAQ. V was clipped by 5 bases and J by 4 bases, with 21 bases between them. CDR3 length equals 17 residues. CDR3 nucleotides: TGTGCCAGCAGCCTCTCGGCAGGGCGGGATCCGGGAAACACCATATATTTT. Its translation: CASSLSAGRDPGNTIYF.

This clonotype was seen more than once but under ten times. The gene calls are TRBV10-2 and TRBJ2-3; 9 nucleotides match TRBD2. The CDR3 spans 13 residues. From germline, CDR1 is WSHSY and CDR2 SAAADI. Losses at the gene ends were 10 bases for V and 6 bases for J; bases not matched to a gene: 8. CDR3 loop: CATIGLAFDTQYF. CDR3 DNA: TGCGCCACCATAGGACTAGCGTTCGATACGCAGTATTTT.

This clonotype was observed many times. The rearrangement joins TRBV7-9 to TRBJ2-5; D unresolved. Germline V CDR1 and CDR2: SEHNR, FQNEAQ (reference sequence). V was cut by 2 bases and J by 4 bases, with 11 bases left in between. There are 14 residues in the CDR3. The CDR3 region is CASSLSGSRETQYF. Written as DNA, the CDR3 is TGTGCCAGCAGCTTATCGGGTAGCCGAGAGACCCAGTACTTC.

Ten or more counts support this clonotype. The genes are TRBV6-6 and TRBJ2-2, with 11 bases that match TRBD2. Germline V gene sequence: CDR1 MNHNY, CDR2 SVGAGI (reference sequence). V shed 4 bases and J 5 bases; nucleotides not matched to a gene: 3. CDR3 size: 15 residues. The CDR3 coding sequence is TGTGCCAGCAGTTTACTAGCGGGGGCGACCGGGGAGCTGTTTTTT. Protein sequence: CASSLLAGATGELFF.

This clonotype was seen ten or more times. The rearrangement links TRBV7-6 to TRBJ1-1, with a weak D call TRBD1 (5 bases). V was trimmed by 2 bases and J by 7 bases, leaving 8 bases between them. The CDR3 has 12 residues. Germline V gene lookup returns CDR1 SGHVS and CDR2 FNYEAQ. Written as DNA, the CDR3 is TGTGCCAGCAGCTTAAGGGGCAGTGAAGCTTTCTTT. Protein product: CASSLRGSEAFF.

This clonotype was counted at least ten times. This chain joins TRBV4-1 and TRBJ2-7; perhaps TRBD1 as D (6 bases). This CDR3 has 14 amino acids. Looked up from germline, CDR1 is MGHRA and CDR2 is YSYEKL. The V end was cut by 1 base, the J end by 3 bases, with 10 bases between. DNA for the CDR3: TGCGCCAGCAGCCAAGGGGGGCTGGTCTACGAGCAGTACTTC. It translates to CASSQGGLVYEQYF.

In its sample, this clonotype was seen many times. The chain joins TRBV10-1 to TRBJ1-1; D is possibly TRBD1 (6 bases). This CDR3 is 13 amino acids long. The ends were cut back, 3 bases at V and 12 bases at J, with 17 bases in the middle. In germline, CDR1 is WNHNN, CDR2 SYGVQD (reference sequence). The CDR3 reads CASSDLYGGPTFF. DNA of the CDR3: TGCGCCAGCAGTGACCTTTATGGGGGGCCGACTTTCTTT.

V gene TRBV10-3 combines with J gene TRBJ2-7; D is undetermined. This CDR3 spans 15 amino acids. The V end was cut by 6 bases, the J end by 2 bases, with 17 bases between. Looked up from germline, CDR1 is ENHRY and CDR2 is SYGVKD. The CDR3 region is CAIRDRHNQTYEQYF. DNA of the CDR3: TGTGCCATCAGAGATCGACATAACCAAACCTACGAGCAGTACTTC.